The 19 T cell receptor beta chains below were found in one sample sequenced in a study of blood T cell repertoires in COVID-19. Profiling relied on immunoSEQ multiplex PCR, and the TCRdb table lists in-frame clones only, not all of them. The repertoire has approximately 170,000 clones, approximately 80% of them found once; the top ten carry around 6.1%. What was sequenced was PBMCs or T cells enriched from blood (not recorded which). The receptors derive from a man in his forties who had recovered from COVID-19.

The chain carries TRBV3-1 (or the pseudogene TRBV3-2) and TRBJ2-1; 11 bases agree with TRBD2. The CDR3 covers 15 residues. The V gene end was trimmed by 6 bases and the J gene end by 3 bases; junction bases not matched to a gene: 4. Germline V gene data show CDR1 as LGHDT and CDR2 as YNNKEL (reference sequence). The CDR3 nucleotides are TGTGCCAGCAGGTTAGCGGGGGGGCTCTACAATGAGCAGTTCTTC. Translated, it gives CASRLAGGLYNEQFF.

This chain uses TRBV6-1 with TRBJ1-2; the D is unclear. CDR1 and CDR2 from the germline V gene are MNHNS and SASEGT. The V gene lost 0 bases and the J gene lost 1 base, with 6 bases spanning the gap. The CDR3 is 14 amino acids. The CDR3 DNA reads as TGTGCCAGCAGTGAAGCTGCGGGTAACTATGGCTACACCTTC. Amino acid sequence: CASSEAAGNYGYTF.

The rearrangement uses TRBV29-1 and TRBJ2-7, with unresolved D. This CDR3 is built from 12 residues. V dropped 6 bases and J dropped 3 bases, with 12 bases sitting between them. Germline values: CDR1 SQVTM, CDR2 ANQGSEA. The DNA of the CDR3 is TGCAGCGTCTCAACAATCTTCTACGAGCAGTACTTC. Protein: CSVSTIFYEQYF.

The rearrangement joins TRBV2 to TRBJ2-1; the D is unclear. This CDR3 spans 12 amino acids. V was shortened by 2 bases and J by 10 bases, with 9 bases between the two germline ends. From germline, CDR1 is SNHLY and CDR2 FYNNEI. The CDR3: CASSEQAPEQFF. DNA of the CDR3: TGTGCCAGCAGTGAACAAGCGCCCGAGCAGTTCTTC.

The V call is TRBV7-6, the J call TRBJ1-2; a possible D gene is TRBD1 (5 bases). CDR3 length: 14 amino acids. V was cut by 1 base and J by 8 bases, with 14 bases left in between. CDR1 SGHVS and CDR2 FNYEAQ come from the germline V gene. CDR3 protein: CASSLEEGAGGYTF. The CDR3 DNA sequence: TGTGCCAGCAGCTTAGAAGAAGGGGCGGGAGGCTACACCTTC.

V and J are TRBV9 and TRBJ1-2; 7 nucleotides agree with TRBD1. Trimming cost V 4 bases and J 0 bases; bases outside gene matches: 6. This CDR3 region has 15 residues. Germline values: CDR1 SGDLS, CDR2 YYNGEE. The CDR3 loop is CASSQTGLANYGYTF. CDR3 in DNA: TGTGCCAGCAGCCAGACAGGGTTAGCTAACTATGGCTACACCTTC. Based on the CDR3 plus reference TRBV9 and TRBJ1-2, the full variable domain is DSGVTQTPKHLITATGQRVTLRCSPRSGDLSVYWYQQSLDQGLQFLIQYYNGEERAKGNILERFSAQQFPDLHSELNLSSLELGDSALYFCASSQTGLANYGYTFGSGTRLTVV.

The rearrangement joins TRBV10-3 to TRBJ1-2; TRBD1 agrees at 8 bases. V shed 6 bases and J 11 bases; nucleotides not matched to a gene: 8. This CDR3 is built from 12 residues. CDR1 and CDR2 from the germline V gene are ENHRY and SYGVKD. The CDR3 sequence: CAISPDRGHYTF. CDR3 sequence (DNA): TGTGCCATCAGCCCAGACAGGGGTCATTACACCTTC.

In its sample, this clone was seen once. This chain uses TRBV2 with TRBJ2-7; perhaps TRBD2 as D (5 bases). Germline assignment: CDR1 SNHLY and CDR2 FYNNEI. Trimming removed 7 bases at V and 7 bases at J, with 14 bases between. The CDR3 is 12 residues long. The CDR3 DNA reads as TGTGCCAGCAAGTCCAGGTCGGGGGAGCAGTACGTC. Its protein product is CASKSRSGEQYV.

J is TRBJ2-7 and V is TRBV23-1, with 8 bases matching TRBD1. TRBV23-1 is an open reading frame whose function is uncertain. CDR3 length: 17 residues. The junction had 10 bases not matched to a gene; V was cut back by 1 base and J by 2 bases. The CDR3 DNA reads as TGCGCCAGCAGTCAATTAAATAATTTGACAGGGGCCTACGAGCAGTACTTC. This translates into CASSQLNNLTGAYEQYF.

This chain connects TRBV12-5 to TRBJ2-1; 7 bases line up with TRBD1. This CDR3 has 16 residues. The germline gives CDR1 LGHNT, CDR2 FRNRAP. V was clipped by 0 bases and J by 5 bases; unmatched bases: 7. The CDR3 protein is CASGLVDRVRNNEQFF. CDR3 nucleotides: TGTGCTAGTGGTTTGGTCGACAGGGTGCGCAACAATGAGCAGTTCTTC.

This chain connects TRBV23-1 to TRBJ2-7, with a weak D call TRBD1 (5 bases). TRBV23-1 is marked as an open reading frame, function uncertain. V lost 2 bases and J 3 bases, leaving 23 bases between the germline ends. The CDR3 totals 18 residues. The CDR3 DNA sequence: TGCGCCAGCAGTCAAGGGTGTAAGGCAGGGCCTGTATTCTACGAGCAGTACTTC. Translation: CASSQGCKAGPVFYEQYF.

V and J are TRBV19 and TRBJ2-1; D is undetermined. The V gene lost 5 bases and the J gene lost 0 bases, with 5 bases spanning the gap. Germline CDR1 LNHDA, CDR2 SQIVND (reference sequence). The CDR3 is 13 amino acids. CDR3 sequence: CASSRFSYNEQFF. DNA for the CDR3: TGTGCCAGTAGTCGGTTCTCCTACAATGAGCAGTTCTTC.

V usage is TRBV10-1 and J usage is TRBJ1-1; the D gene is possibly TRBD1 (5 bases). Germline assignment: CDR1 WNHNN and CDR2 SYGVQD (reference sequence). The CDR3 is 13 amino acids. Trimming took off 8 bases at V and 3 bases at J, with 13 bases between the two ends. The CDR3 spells CASRRGRDTEAFF. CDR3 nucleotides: TGCGCCAGCCGCCGGGGGAGGGACACTGAAGCTTTCTTT.

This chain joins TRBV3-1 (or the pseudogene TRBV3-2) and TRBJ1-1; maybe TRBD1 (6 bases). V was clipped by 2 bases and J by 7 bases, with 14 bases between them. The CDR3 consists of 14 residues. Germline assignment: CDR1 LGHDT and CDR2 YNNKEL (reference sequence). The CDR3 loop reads CASSQRGARSEAFF. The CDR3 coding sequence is TGTGCCAGCAGCCAACGGGGGGCGCGAAGTGAAGCTTTCTTT.

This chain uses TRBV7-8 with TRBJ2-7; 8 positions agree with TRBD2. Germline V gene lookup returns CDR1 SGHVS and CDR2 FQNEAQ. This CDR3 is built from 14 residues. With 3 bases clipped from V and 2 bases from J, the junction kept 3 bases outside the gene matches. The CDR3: CASSLRGAPYEQYF. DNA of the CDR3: TGTGCCAGCAGCTTGCGGGGGGCACCCTACGAGCAGTACTTC.

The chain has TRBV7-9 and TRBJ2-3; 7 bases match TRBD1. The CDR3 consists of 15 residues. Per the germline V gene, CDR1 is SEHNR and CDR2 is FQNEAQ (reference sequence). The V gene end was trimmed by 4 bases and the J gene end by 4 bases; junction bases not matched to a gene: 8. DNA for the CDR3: TGTGCCAGCAGCTCCTACAGGGGTGAGGCAGATACGCAGTATTTT. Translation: CASSSYRGEADTQYF.

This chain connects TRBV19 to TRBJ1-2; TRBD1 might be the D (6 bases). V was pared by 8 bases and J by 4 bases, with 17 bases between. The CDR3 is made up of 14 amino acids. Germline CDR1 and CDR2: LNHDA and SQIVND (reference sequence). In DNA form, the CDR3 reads TGTGCCAGTTTTGTGGGGGGGGCTGGCTATGGCTACACCTTC. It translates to CASFVGGAGYGYTF.

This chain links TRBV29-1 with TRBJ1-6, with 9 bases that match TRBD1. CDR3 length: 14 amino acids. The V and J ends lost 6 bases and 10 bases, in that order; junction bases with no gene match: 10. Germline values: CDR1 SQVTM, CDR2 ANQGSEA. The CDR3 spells CSVKTGGAESPLHF. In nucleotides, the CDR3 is TGCAGCGTCAAAACAGGGGGCGCGGAGTCACCCCTCCACTTT.

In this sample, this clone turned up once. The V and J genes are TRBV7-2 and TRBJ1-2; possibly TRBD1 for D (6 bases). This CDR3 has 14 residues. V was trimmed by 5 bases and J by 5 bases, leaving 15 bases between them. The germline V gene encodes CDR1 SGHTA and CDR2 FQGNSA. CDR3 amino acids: CASSPRGNRYGYTF. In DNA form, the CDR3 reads TGTGCCAGCAGCCCAAGGGGGAATCGGTATGGCTACACCTTC.